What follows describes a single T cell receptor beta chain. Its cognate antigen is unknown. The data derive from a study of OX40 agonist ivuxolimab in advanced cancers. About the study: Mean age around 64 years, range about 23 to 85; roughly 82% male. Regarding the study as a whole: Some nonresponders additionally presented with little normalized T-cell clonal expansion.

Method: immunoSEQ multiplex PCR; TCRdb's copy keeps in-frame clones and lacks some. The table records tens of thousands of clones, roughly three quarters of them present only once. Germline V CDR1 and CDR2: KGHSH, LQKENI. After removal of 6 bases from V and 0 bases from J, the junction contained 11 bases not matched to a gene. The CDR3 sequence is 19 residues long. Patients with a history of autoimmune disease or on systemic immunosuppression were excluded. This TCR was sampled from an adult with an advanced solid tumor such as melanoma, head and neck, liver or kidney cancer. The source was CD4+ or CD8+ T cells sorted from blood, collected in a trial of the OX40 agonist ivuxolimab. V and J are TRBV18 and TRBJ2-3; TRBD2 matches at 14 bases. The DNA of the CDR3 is TGTGCCAGCTCCCCGGGACTAGCGGGAGAACGTGGGAGCACAGATACGCAGTATTTT. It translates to CASSPGLAGERGSTDTQYF.